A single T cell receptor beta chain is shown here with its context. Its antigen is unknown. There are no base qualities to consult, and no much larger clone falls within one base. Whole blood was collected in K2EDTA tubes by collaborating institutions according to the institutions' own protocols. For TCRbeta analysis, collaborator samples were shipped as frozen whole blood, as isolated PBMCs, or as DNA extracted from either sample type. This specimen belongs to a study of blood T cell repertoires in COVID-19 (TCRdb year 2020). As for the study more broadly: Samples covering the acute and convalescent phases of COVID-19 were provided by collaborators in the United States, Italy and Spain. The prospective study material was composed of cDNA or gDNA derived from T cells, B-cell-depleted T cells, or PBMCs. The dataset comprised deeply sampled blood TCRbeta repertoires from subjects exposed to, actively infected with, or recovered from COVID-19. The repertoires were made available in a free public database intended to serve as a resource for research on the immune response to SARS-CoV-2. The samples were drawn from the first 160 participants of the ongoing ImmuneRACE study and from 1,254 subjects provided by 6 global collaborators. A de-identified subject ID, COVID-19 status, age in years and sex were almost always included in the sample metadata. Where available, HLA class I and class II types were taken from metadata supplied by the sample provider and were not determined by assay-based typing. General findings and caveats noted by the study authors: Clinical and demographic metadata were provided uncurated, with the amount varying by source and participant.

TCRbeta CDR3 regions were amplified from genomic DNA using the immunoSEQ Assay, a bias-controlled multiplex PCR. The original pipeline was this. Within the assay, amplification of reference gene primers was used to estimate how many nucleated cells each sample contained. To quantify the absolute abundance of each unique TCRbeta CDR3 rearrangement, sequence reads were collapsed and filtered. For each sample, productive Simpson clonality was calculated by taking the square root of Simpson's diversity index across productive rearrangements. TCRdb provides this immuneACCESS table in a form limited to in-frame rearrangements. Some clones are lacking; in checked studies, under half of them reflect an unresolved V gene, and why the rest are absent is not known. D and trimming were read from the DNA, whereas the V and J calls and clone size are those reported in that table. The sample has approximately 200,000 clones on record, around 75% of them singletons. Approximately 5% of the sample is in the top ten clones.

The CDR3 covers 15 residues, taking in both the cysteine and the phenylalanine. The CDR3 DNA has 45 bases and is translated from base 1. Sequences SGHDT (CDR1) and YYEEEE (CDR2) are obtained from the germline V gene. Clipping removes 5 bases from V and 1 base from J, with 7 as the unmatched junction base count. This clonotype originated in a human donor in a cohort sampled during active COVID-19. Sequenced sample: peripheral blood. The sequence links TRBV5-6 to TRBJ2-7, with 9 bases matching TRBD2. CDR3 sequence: CASRLRAGGSYEQYF. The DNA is TGTGCCAGCAGACTTCGAGCGGGAGGTTCCTACGAGCAGTACTTC.